Listed below are T cell receptor beta chains from one sample, sequenced in a study of T cell responses to AZD1222 COVID-19 vaccine. Here immunoSEQ multiplex PCR was the method, and the copy in TCRdb shows in-frame clones only, minus some. This sample has some 120,000 clones, with roughly 82% found just once. The starting material was peripheral blood, obtained 28 days after the second AZD1222 dose. Receptors originate from an adult who received the AZD1222 COVID-19 vaccine. The CDR3 runs from the conserved cysteine through the conserved F or W. The D gene is left open where the match is weak. Rows give clone size only sometimes, using once, few, many, or a class for an expanded clone.

TRBJ2-3,NA,TRBV6-4,NA,TGTGCCAGCAGTGGTGGGGGATCCACAGATACGCAGTATTTT,CASSGGGSTDTQYF
TRBJ1-2,NA,TRBV28,NA,TGTGCCAGCAGTACACAATTGGTGACTAACTATGGCTACACCTTC,CASSTQLVTNYGYTF
TRBJ1-1,NA,TRBV28,NA,TGTGCCAGCTGTGGACAGCAGGGGTCGGTTTTCTTT,CASCGQQGSVFF
TRBJ1-3,NA,TRBV5-1,NA,TGCGCCAGCAGCTTGACAGGTACCCTTTATGGAAACACCATATATTTT,CASSLTGTLYGNTIYF
TRBJ1-1,NA,TRBV7-9,NA,TGTGCCAGCAGGAAATTGAACACTGAAGCTTTCTTT,CASRKLNTEAFF
TRBJ2-1,NA,TRBV19,NA,TGTGCCAGTAGTTCCGGTCTAGCGTGGAATGAGCAGTTCTTC,CASSSGLAWNEQFF
TRBJ1-1,NA,TRBV2,many,TGTGCCAGGACGGGCAGGGTGATTGGAGCTTTCTTT,CARTGRVIGAFF
TRBJ2-7,NA,TRBV11-3,once,TGTGCCAGCAGCCCGGCGGCGGCCCCCTACGAGCAGTACTTC,CASSPAAAPYEQYF
TRBJ2-7,NA,TRBV15,NA,TGTGCCACCGCATTGGGGGGCGGGTACGAGCAGTACTTC,CATALGGGYEQYF
TRBJ1-2,TRBD1,TRBV19,NA,TGTGCCAGTAGTTACACGGAACAGGGGGGGCTGGATGGCTACACCTTC,CASSYTEQGGLDGYTF
TRBJ1-6,NA,TRBV14,once,TGTGCCAGCAGCCAATGGACCTATAATTCACCCCTCCACTTT,CASSQWTYNSPLHF
TRBJ1-2,NA,TRBV15,few,TGTGCCACCAGCGCCGGGTATGGCTACACCTTC,CATSAGYGYTF
TRBJ1-1,NA,TRBV28,NA,TGTGCCAGCAGTCTAACAGGGAAAGCTTTCTTT,CASSLTGKAFF
TRBJ1-1,NA,TRBV11-2,NA,TGTGCCAGCAGCTCCCACCTAAGGAGCACTGAAGCTTTCTTT,CASSSHLRSTEAFF
TRBJ2-7,TRBD1,TRBV4-3,NA,TGCGCCAGCAGCCTATTACTACCGGGACAGGGGAAGAAGGCCTACGAGCAGTACTTC,CASSLLLPGQGKKAYEQYF
TRBJ1-5,NA,TRBV7-9,NA,TGTGCCAGCAGCTTCCAGGGGAACAATCAGCCCCAGCATTTT,CASSFQGNNQPQHF
TRBJ1-1,TRBD1,TRBV10-3,NA,TGTGCCATCAGTGAGTCGGCGGCAGGGGGCTTTGGCACTGAAGCTTTCTTT,CAISESAAGGFGTEAFF
TRBJ1-4,NA,TRBV7-2,NA,TGTGCCAGCAGCAAGCCAGGGCTCCCTAATGAAAAACTGTTTTTT,CASSKPGLPNEKLFF
TRBJ1-2,NA,TRBV7-8,NA,TGTGCCAGCAGCCCGGACTATGGCTACACCTTC,CASSPDYGYTF
TRBJ1-2,NA,TRBV6-5,NA,TGTGCCAGCAGATACGAAACAGGGTATGGCTACACCTTC,CASRYETGYGYTF
TRBJ1-2,NA,TRBV11-2,NA,TGTGCCAGCAGCTTAGTTGGGTTTAACTATGGCTACACCTTC,CASSLVGFNYGYTF
TRBJ1-5,NA,TRBV9,NA,TGTGCCAGCACCCCCGGGGCAGACAATCAGCCCCAGCATTTT,CASTPGADNQPQHF
TRBJ1-2,TRBD1,TRBV14,few,TGTGCCAGCAGCCAAGATCTCAGGGACAGAAACTATGGCTACACCTTC,CASSQDLRDRNYGYTF
TRBJ2-7,NA,TRBV28,NA,TGTGCCAGCAGTCTAGGGACGTCCGAGCAGTACTTC,CASSLGTSEQYF
TRBJ2-2,NA,TRBV4-1,once,TGCGCCAGCAGCCAAGCGAGCACGGCGGGGACCGGGGAGCTGTTTTTT,CASSQASTAGTGELFF
TRBJ2-6,NA,TRBV27,NA,TGTGCCAGCAGTTTGTGGGGTTCTGGGGCCAACGTCCTGACTTTC,CASSLWGSGANVLTF
TRBJ2-3,NA,TRBV7-3,NA,TGTGCCAGCAGCAGAATGGGCGGGCCCACAGATACGCAGTATTTT,CASSRMGGPTDTQYF
TRBJ2-1,TRBD2,TRBV11-3,NA,TGTGCCAGCAGCTTAGCTCCCACGAGCGGGATCTACAATGAGCAGTTCTTC,CASSLAPTSGIYNEQFF
TRBJ2-1,TRBD1,TRBV15,NA,TGTGCCACCAGCAGGACGGGAGGACAGGGGTATGAGCAGTTCTTC,CATSRTGGQGYEQFF
TRBJ1-2,TRBD1,TRBV18,NA,TGTGCCAGCTCCACGATCCCTCCCGGGACAGGGGGGAGCGGCTACACCTTC,CASSTIPPGTGGSGYTF
TRBJ2-5,TRBD2,TRBV2,NA,TGTGCCAGCAGTGGGAACGGGGGGGCCCAAGAGACCCAGTACTTC,CASSGNGGAQETQYF
TRBJ2-3,TRBD2,TRBV25-1,NA,TGTGCCAGCAGCCCCGTAGCGGGGACGGATACGCAGTATTTT,CASSPVAGTDTQYF
TRBJ1-6,NA,TRBV7-8,NA,TGTGCCAGCAGCTCGCCCAATTCACCCCTCCACTTT,CASSSPNSPLHF
TRBJ2-5,TRBD1,TRBV2,NA,TGTGCCAGCAGTGAAATACGTATCTCCAGGGGGCGGTCGTTCGAGACCCAGTACTTC,CASSEIRISRGRSFETQYF
TRBJ2-1,NA,TRBV23-1,NA,TGCGCCAGCAGTCAATCGGAGGTCCCTCTTCACAATGAGCAGTTCTTC,CASSQSEVPLHNEQFF
TRBJ2-7,NA,TRBV5-5,once,TGTGCCAGCAGCTCGGCCGGGGAGCAGTACTTC,CASSSAGEQYF
TRBJ1-3,NA,TRBV4-1,NA,TGCGCCAGCAGCCTACTTCCGGGGGTAGGAAACACCATATATTTT,CASSLLPGVGNTIYF
TRBJ1-1,TRBD1,TRBV2,NA,TGTGCCAGCAGTGATGGGGACAGGATGAACACTGAAGCTTTCTTT,CASSDGDRMNTEAFF
TRBJ1-2,NA,TRBV30,NA,TGTGCCTGGAGTGCCCAAGACCGCTATGGCTACACCTTC,CAWSAQDRYGYTF
TRBJ1-5,NA,TRBV19,NA,TGTGCCAGTATCGGCAGGGGAGGCAATCAGCCCCAGCATTTT,CASIGRGGNQPQHF
TRBJ2-5,TRBD2,TRBV15,NA,TGTGCCACCAGCAGGCCACGGGGGGGCGGGGAAGAGACCCAGTACTTC,CATSRPRGGGEETQYF
TRBJ2-7,NA,TRBV2,NA,TGTGCCAGCAGTGACGTTACGAGCCTGGACGAGCAGTACTTC,CASSDVTSLDEQYF
TRBJ1-5,NA,TRBV7-2,NA,TGTGCCTCCCGTTGGCAGGGTGATAGCAATCAGCCCCAGCATTTT,CASRWQGDSNQPQHF
TRBJ2-7,NA,TRBV7-2,NA,TGTGCCAGCAGCGAAAAGCCTTGGGAGCAGTACTTC,CASSEKPWEQYF
TRBJ2-7,NA,TRBV7-9,NA,TGTGCCAGCAGCTTGAGGACACCGGGCGAGCAGTACTTC,CASSLRTPGEQYF
TRBJ1-1,NA,TRBV9,NA,TGTGCCAGCAGCGTTACTGGGAACACTGAAGCTTTCTTT,CASSVTGNTEAFF
TRBJ2-7,NA,TRBV3-1/TRBV3-2,NA,TGTGCCAGCAGCCGCCTTTCGGGATACGAGCAGTACTTC,CASSRLSGYEQYF
TRBJ2-3,TRBD2,TRBV9,NA,TGTGCCAGCAGCGGACAACCGGGACTAGTTGTCACAGATACGCAGTATTTT,CASSGQPGLVVTDTQYF
TRBJ1-3,NA,TRBV5-1,NA,TGCGCCAGCAGCTTGGACTTAGCAGGAAACACCATATATTTT,CASSLDLAGNTIYF
TRBJ2-4,TRBD2,TRBV6-5,once,TGTGCCAGCAGTCCGGGGGGGGCCAAAAACATTCAGTACTTC,CASSPGGAKNIQYF
TRBJ1-5,NA,TRBV6-5,NA,TGTGCCAGCAGTTACTCAGCAGGTAGCAATCAGCCCCAGCATTTT,CASSYSAGSNQPQHF
TRBJ1-2,NA,TRBV14,NA,TGTGCCAGCAGGGAGGACCTCCGTCGCGGCTACACCTTC,CASREDLRRGYTF
TRBJ2-1,NA,TRBV5-1,few,TGCGCCAGCAAGGGGGCGGGGAGCTCCTACAATGAGCAGTTCTTC,CASKGAGSSYNEQFF
TRBJ1-6,NA,TRBV28,few,TGTGCCAGCAGTTTGGAAGGACAGTTAAATTCACCCCTCCACTTT,CASSLEGQLNSPLHF
TRBJ1-2,TRBD1,TRBV28,NA,TGTGCCAGCGCCGACAGGGGATATGGCTACACCTTC,CASADRGYGYTF
TRBJ1-1,NA,TRBV28,NA,TGTGCCAGCAGTTTCCACTCAGGGGACACTGAAGCTTTCTTT,CASSFHSGDTEAFF
TRBJ2-7,NA,TRBV19,few,TGTGCCAGTAGTACAGGGTACGAGCAGTACTTC,CASSTGYEQYF